This is a list of T cell receptor beta chains from one sample in a study of OX40 agonist ivuxolimab in advanced cancers. Profiled with immunoSEQ multiplex PCR; TCRdb holds only in-frame clones, not every one. The sample yields tens of thousands of clones, approximately 80% seen once. The source material was CD4+ or CD8+ T cells sorted from blood, sampled in a trial of the OX40 agonist ivuxolimab. The origin of the receptors is an adult with an advanced solid tumor such as melanoma, head and neck, liver or kidney cancer. The CDR3 runs from the conserved cysteine through the conserved F or W. D genes are given only for firm matches. The size of a clone is reported for some rows only, either as once, few or many, or as a class for expanded clones.

cdr3_length,v_call,j_call,clone_size,d_call,cdr3_nt,cdr3_aa
15,TRBV15,TRBJ2-5,-,-,TGTGCCACCAGCCCACGATCGTACAGAGAAGAGACCCAGTACTTC,CATSPRSYREETQYF
15,TRBV5-1,TRBJ1-6,-,TRBD1,TGCGCCAGCAGCTTGGAACAGGGGGCGGGTTCACCCCTCCACTTT,CASSLEQGAGSPLHF
18,TRBV19,TRBJ1-2,-,-,TGTGCCAGTAGTATAAGGTTTTTAGGCGGGGGGCGTCTCGGTGGCTACACCTTC,CASSIRFLGGGRLGGYTF
13,TRBV29-1,TRBJ1-1,-,-,TGCAGCGTTGAATTGGGTCACGGTACTGAAGCTTTCTTT,CSVELGHGTEAFF
12,TRBV11-2,TRBJ2-2,-,-,TGTGCCAGCAGCTTAGTGGCCGGGGAGCTGTTTTTT,CASSLVAGELFF
13,TRBV29-1,TRBJ2-7,once,TRBD1,TGCAGCGTACGACAGGGGCCAACCTACGAGCAGTACTTC,CSVRQGPTYEQYF
16,TRBV28,TRBJ1-4,-,-,TGTGCCAGCAGTCAACTCGGCGGAGCAACTAATGAAAAACTGTTTTTT,CASSQLGGATNEKLFF
15,TRBV6-6,TRBJ2-7,-,-,TGTGCCAGCAGCATTTCAGGGGTCAGCTCCTACGAGCAGTACTTC,CASSISGVSSYEQYF
14,TRBV19,TRBJ1-1,-,-,TGTGCCAGTAGTATAGCCGACACATACACTGAAGCTTTCTTT,CASSIADTYTEAFF
13,TRBV6-5,TRBJ2-7,-,-,TGTGCCAGCAGGACCGGGAGCAACTACGAGCAGTACTTC,CASRTGSNYEQYF
16,TRBV2,TRBJ2-5,few,-,TGTGCCAGCAGTTTGGGATTCGGGGGCCGGGGAGAGACCCAGTACTTC,CASSLGFGGRGETQYF
15,TRBV18,TRBJ1-5,medium-sized,TRBD1,TGTGCCAGCTCCAGGGCAGGGGGTTTCAATCAGCCCCAGCATTTT,CASSRAGGFNQPQHF
13,TRBV28,TRBJ2-7,-,TRBD1,TGTGCCAGCAGTCCCCCCGGGACAGGGGGGCAGTACTTC,CASSPPGTGGQYF
12,TRBV4-3,TRBJ1-2,-,-,TGCGCCAGCAGCCAAGATATGAGGGTTCAGACCTTC,CASSQDMRVQTF
12,TRBV19,TRBJ2-7,-,-,TGTGCCAGTAGTTGGGGGTCCAACGAGCAGTACTTC,CASSWGSNEQYF
12,TRBV29-1,TRBJ2-2,-,-,TGCAGCGCCTGGACCGATACCGGGGAGCTGTTTTTT,CSAWTDTGELFF
13,TRBV6-5,TRBJ2-2,few,-,TGTGCCAGCAGTTATATGACCACCGGGGAGCTGTTTTTT,CASSYMTTGELFF
17,TRBV4-1,TRBJ1-4,few,-,TGCGCCAGCAGCCAAGTTCTAGGGAAACCAACTAATGAAAAACTGTTTTTT,CASSQVLGKPTNEKLFF
15,TRBV6-6,TRBJ1-1,-,TRBD1,TGTGCCAGCAGTCCCCGGGACAGCCGTATGGGTGAAGCTTTCTTT,CASSPRDSRMGEAFF
16,TRBV10-3,TRBJ1-5,-,TRBD1,TGTGCCATCAGTGAGTCCAACAGGGGACGCAATCAGCCCCAGCATTTT,CAISESNRGRNQPQHF
14,TRBV5-4,TRBJ1-2,-,-,TGTGCCAGCAGCCAGCCGACTAATAACTATGGCTACACCTTC,CASSQPTNNYGYTF
19,TRBV7-9,TRBJ2-5,-,TRBD2,TGTGCCAGCAGCGGGGGACCCGCCGGGACTAGCGGGGACGGGGAGACCCAGTACTTC,CASSGGPAGTSGDGETQYF
15,TRBV4-1,TRBJ1-2,-,-,TGCGCCAGCAGCCAGAACAGGGATGGTATCTATGGCTACACCTTC,CASSQNRDGIYGYTF
15,TRBV4-1,TRBJ1-1,few,TRBD1,TGCGCCAGCAGCCAACAAGGGACAGGGCGTGGTGAAGCTTTCTTT,CASSQQGTGRGEAFF
16,TRBV7-2,TRBJ2-2,-,-,TGTGCCAGCAGCTTGACTTACGGGGGACGGACCGGGGAGCTGTTTTTT,CASSLTYGGRTGELFF
10,TRBV6-5,TRBJ1-1,-,-,TGTGCCAGCAGGGTGAATGAAGCTTTCTTT,CASRVNEAFF
14,TRBV30,TRBJ2-3,-,TRBD1,TGTGCTACCAACAGGGGGCGCGGTACAGATACGCAGTATTTT,CATNRGRGTDTQYF
16,TRBV19,TRBJ1-2,once,-,TGTGCCAGTAGTATCCCCGGTGTCGGGGGCAGCTATGGCTACACCTTC,CASSIPGVGGSYGYTF
13,TRBV6-6,TRBJ2-5,once,TRBD1,TGTGCCAGCAGTGCCGGGACAGGCATCCGTTTAGACTTC,CASSAGTGIRLDF
14,TRBV6-1,TRBJ2-1,-,-,TGTGCCAGCAGTGAGGCAGGGAGATACAATGAGCAGTTCTTC,CASSEAGRYNEQFF
16,TRBV5-6,TRBJ1-3,-,-,TGTGCCAGCAGCATTGGGTCAGCCCCTCGCCTTCACACCATATATTTT,CASSIGSAPRLHTIYF
16,TRBV15,TRBJ2-1,-,-,TGTGCCACCAGCAGAGGACTGGCCCCCTCCTACAATGAGCAGTTCTTC,CATSRGLAPSYNEQFF
12,TRBV28,TRBJ1-2,-,-,TGTGCCAGCAGTTTGAGACAGTCTGGCTACACCTTC,CASSLRQSGYTF
12,TRBV18,TRBJ2-7,-,-,TGTGCCAGCTCATGGAGCTCCTACGAGCAGTACTTC,CASSWSSYEQYF
13,TRBV6-5,TRBJ1-1,-,TRBD1,TGTGCCAGCAGCCGCGGGACAGGGGGCAGAGCTTTCTTT,CASSRGTGGRAFF
14,TRBV10-3,TRBJ1-1,-,TRBD1,TGTGCCATCAGTGAATTTCAGGGGGGGATTGAAGCTTTCTTT,CAISEFQGGIEAFF
15,TRBV6-1,TRBJ2-1,-,-,TGTGCCAGCAGGAAACTGGACCTGGCCTACAATGAGCAGTTCTTC,CASRKLDLAYNEQFF
18,TRBV27,TRBJ2-7,-,TRBD2,TGTGCCAGCAGTTTAGCCCCCCCAGCGGGAGGCTACTCCTACGAGCAGTACTTC,CASSLAPPAGGYSYEQYF
14,TRBV5-1,TRBJ2-2,-,TRBD1,TGCGCCAGCAGCTGGGACAGCCTCACCGGGGAGCTGTTTTTT,CASSWDSLTGELFF
14,TRBV7-5,TRBJ2-7,-,-,TGTGCCAGCAGCCCAAGACAGGAGTCCTACGAGCAGTACTTC,CASSPRQESYEQYF
17,TRBV18,TRBJ2-3,-,TRBD2,TGTGCCAGCTCACCATTTGGGGCGGGAGGCCGCACAGATACGCAGTATTTT,CASSPFGAGGRTDTQYF
14,TRBV7-2,TRBJ2-7,-,-,TGTGCCAGCAGCTACTCAGGGGACTCCTACGAGCAGTACTTC,CASSYSGDSYEQYF
14,TRBV5-1,TRBJ1-4,few,TRBD1,TGCGCCAGCAGCTCGGGACAGGGGAATGAAAAACTGTTTTTT,CASSSGQGNEKLFF
15,TRBV7-2,TRBJ1-2,-,-,TGTGCCAGCAGCTTAGATTTCGTACAGGGTTTAGGCTACACCTTC,CASSLDFVQGLGYTF